This note documents a single T cell receptor beta chain sequence. The sample is drawn from a study of regulatory T cells in long-lasting Graves disease. Stated time point: newly diagnosed GD, antithyroid drugs for less than 3 months. Generation of the TCR library employed RNA extracted from PBMCs. Arm-PCR of CDR3 regions with iRepertoire HTBI primers generated TCR beta libraries. TCRdb independently ran MiXCR on the multiplex PCR reads; one entry per CDR3 protein. The sample includes about 430,000 distinct CDR3 sequences, approximately 16% of them seen just once. Separately, the same data were catalogued under a study of T cells in Graves' hyperthyroidism and ophthalmopathy. That work contributes: If no ophthalmopathy progression occurred within 18 months, Graves' hyperthyroidism was stable. The authors' 13 V-J model separated ophthalmopathy from stable hyperthyroidism.

The material was peripheral blood mononuclear cells (PBMCs), obtained at new diagnosis, from a patient treated with antithyroid drugs. The clonotype originates from a woman aged 35 to 49 with Graves disease.

The CDR3 protein is CATIPRGARAEAFF. CDR3 DNA: TGTGCCACCATCCCTCGGGGGGCGCGAGCTGAAGCTTTCTTT. V and J are TRBV28 and TRBJ1-1; perhaps TRBD1 as D (6 bases). The V and J ends lost 10 bases and 6 bases respectively, with 21 bases between them. The CDR3 totals 14 residues. Germline assignment: CDR1 MDHEN and CDR2 SYDVKM. Full variable domain (rest looked up from reference TRBV28 and TRBJ1-1): DVKVTQSSRYLVKRTGEKVFLECVQDMDHENMFWYRQDPGLGLRLIYFSYDVKMKEKGDIPEGYSVSREKKERFSLILESASTNQTSMYLCATIPRGARAEAFFGQGTRLTVV.